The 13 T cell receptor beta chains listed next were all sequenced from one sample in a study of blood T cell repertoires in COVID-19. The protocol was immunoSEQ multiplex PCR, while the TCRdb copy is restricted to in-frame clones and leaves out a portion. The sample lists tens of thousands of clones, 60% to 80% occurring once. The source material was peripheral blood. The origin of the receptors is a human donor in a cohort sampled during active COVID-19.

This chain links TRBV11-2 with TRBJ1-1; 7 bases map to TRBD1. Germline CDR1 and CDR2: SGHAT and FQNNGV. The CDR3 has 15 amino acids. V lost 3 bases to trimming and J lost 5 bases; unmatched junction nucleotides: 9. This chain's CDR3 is CASSFLAGGKTEAFF. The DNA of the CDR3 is TGTGCCAGCAGCTTCTTGGCAGGGGGTAAGACTGAAGCTTTCTTT.

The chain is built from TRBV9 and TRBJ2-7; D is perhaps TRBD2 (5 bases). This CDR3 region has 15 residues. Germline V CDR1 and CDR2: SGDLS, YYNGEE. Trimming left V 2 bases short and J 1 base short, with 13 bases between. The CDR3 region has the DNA TGTGCCAGCAGCGTTGAGGGCACTACTTCCTACGAGCAGTACTTC. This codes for CASSVEGTTSYEQYF.

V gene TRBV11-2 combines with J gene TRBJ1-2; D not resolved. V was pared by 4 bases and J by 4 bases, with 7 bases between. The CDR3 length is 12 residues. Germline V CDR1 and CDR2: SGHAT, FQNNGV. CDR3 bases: TGTGCCAGCAGCTCGGAGGGCTATGGCTACACCTTC. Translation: CASSSEGYGYTF.

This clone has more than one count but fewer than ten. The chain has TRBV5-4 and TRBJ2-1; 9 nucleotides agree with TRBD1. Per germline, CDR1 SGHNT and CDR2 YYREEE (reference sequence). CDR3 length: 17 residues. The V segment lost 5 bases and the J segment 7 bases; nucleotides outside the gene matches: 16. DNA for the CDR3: TGTGCCAGCAGTCAGGGGAGACAGGGGGGCTGGATGAATGAGCAGTTCTTC. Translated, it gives CASSQGRQGGWMNEQFF.

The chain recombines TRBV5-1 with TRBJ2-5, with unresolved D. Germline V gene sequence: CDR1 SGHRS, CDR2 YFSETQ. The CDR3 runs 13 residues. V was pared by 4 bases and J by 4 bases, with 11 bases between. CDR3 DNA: TGCGCCAGCAGCCCGGATCCGGGAGAGACCCAGTACTTC. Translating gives CASSPDPGETQYF.

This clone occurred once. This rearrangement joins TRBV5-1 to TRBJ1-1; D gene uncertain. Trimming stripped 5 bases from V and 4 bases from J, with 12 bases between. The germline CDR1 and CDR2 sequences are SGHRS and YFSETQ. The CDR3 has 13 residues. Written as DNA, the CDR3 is TGCGCCAGCAGTAAAGCCAAGAGCACTGAAGCTTTCTTT. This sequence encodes CASSKAKSTEAFF. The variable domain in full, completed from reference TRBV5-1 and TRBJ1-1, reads KAGVTQTPRYLIKTRGQQVTLSCSPISGHRSVSWYQQTPGQGLQFLFEYFSETQRNKGNFPGRFSGRQFSNSRSEMNVSTLELGDSALYLCASSKAKSTEAFFGQGTRLTVV.

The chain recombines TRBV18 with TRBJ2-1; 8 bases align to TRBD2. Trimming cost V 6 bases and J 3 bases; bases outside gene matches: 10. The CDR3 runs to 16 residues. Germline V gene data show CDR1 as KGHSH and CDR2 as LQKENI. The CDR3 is CASSQTGGGGYNEQFF. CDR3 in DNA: TGTGCCAGCTCCCAAACGGGAGGGGGAGGCTACAATGAGCAGTTCTTC.

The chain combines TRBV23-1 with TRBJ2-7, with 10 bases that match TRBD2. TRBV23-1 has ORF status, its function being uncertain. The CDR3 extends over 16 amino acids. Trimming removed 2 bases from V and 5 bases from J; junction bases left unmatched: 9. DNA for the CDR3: TGCGCCAGCAGTCAAACGAGCGGGGGGGCGAGGAACGAGCAGTACTTC. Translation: CASSQTSGGARNEQYF.

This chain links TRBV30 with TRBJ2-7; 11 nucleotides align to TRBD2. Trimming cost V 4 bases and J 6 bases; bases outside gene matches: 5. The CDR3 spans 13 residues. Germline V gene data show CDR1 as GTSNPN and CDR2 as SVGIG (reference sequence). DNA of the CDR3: TGTGCCTGGAAGCTAGCGGGGGGTGGCGAGCAGTACTTC. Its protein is CAWKLAGGGEQYF.

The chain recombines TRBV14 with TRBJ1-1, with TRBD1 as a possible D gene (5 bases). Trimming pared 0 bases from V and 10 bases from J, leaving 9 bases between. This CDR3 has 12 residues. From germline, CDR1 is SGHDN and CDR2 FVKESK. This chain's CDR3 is CASSQDRAIAFF. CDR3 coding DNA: TGTGCCAGCAGCCAAGACAGGGCCATAGCTTTCTTT.

The CDR3 protein is CASSPRGKASNQPQHF. The DNA of the CDR3 is TGTGCCAGCAGTCCCAGGGGTAAGGCTAGCAATCAGCCCCAGCATTTT. The chain employs TRBV6-2 or TRBV6-3 and TRBJ1-5, with D perhaps matching TRBD1 (6 bases). Germline values: CDR1 MNHEY, CDR2 SVGEGT. This CDR3 is 16 amino acids long. Deletions cut 5 bases from V and 0 bases from J, with 14 bases between.

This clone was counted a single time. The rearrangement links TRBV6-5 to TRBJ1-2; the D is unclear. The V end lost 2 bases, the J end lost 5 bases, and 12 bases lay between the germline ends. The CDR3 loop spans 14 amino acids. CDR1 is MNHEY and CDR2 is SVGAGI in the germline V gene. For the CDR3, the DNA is TGTGCCAGCAGTTACGCGGGGAGGAGGTATGGCTACACCTTC. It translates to CASSYAGRRYGYTF.

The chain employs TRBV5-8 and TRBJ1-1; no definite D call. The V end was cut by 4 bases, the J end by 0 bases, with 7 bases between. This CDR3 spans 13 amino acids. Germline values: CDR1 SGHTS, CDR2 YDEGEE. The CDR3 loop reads CASSPGMNTEAFF. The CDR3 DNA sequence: TGTGCCAGCAGCCCGGGGATGAACACTGAAGCTTTCTTT.